This T cell receptor beta chain originates from a study of tissue T cells after allogeneic stem cell transplantation (dated by TCRdb to between 2021 and 2024). Regarding the study in general: Over a roughly three-year period, several adult allo-HCT recipients with steroid-refractory GVHD were prospectively enrolled in a research-autopsy study. Every GVHD patient received a graft from a donor; a handful of grafts were unmodified and three were CD34-selected to deplete T cells. Using research autopsies of patients with and without GVHD, plus mouse models of GVHD, the study profiled TCR beta repertoires across many tissues. For viably preserved blood and marrow, CD3+ T cells were flow-sorted when cell numbers permitted, and smaller samples went directly to DNA extraction. The human part of the study was a prospective observational study with no blinding and no randomization. Gastrointestinal GVHD was present in all GVHD patients, several lines of GVHD-directed therapy were administered to all GVHD patients, and skin involvement was additionally present in 4 or 5 GVHD patients. Pre-transplant PBMCs were of recipient origin and were available from four to six GVHD patients. What the research found in general, with its limitations: The patient cohort was small and clinically heterogeneous, and sampling depth was acknowledged as a limitation. Within patients, how anatomically similar tissues were was a major factor shaping TCR repertoire composition, regardless of disease or transplant status. Only a few T cell clones appeared in more than one patient, yet motif-based clustering showed tissue-specific repertoire signatures that were shared between patients. The study did not establish which tissue TCRs were alloreactive or antigen-specific, and some clones may have been host cells that persisted. In both patients and mice, T cells from blood and spleen picked up only a limited part of the TCR repertoire that was detected in tissues.

A note on this clone: Its antigen remains unidentified. Within one base of it there is no much larger clone, and no base qualities were kept.

Including cysteine and phenylalanine, the CDR3 has 12 amino acids. The DNA shown is the 36-base CDR3, in frame from base 1. Germline trimming amounts to 1 base on V and 9 bases on J, with 3 as the count of junction bases outside the gene matches. The germline V gene encodes CDR1 MGHRA and CDR2 YSYEKL. The library was produced with the immunoSEQ multiplex PCR assay. Adaptive Biotechnologies performed the TCRbeta CDR3 sequencing at survey depth and reported CDR3 sequences, V/J genes, productive frequency and template counts. TCR beta CDR3 regions were amplified from genomic DNA instead of RNA. The source study handled its data this way. Jensen-Shannon divergence was used to quantify pairwise repertoire overlap between tissues, with a value of 1 meaning complete divergence and a value of 0 meaning identical repertoires. Tissues were clustered by single-linkage agglomerative hierarchical clustering of pairwise JSD values, and the clustering results were displayed as dendrograms. All patient samples were analyzed with GLIPH2 using simulation_depth 1000, kmer_min_depth 3 and cdr3_length_cutoff 8, and only groups containing more than two unique CDR3s were kept. In a standardized tissue-overlap score, Jaccard GLIPH-group overlap across patients was extrapolated to a standard repertoire size of 1000 clones. Associations of diversity with clinical or experimental variables used linear mixed-effect models with tissue fixed effects and individual random effects. TCRdb provides this immuneACCESS table in a form limited to in-frame rearrangements. Some clones are lacking; in checked studies, under half of them reflect an unresolved V gene, and why the rest are absent is not known. V, J and clone size are those of that table, while D and trimming were read from the DNA. The table for this sample lists tens of thousands of clones; 85% of them were counted only once. The ten biggest clones cover over 3% of the sample.

The label giving this sample's time point can be read as: recipient (host-origin) PBMCs collected before allo-HCT. The chain employs TRBV4-1 and TRBJ2-7; 7 bases in between match TRBD1. The specimen comprised blood, sampled before transplantation. This clonotype was sampled from a woman between 18 and 55 years old who later had graft-versus-host disease after an allogeneic stem cell transplant. The nucleotide sequence is TGCGCCAGCAGCCAAGGTAGGGACAGGCAGTACTTC. Its product reads: CASSQGRDRQYF.